This is a list of T cell receptor beta chains from one sample in a study of cytomegalovirus exposure and HLA in healthy donors. Only in-frame clones appear in the TCRdb table, and some are missing; sequencing was by immunoSEQ multiplex PCR. The table has under 200,000 clones, 68% seen once. Sequencing was performed on PBMCs. The receptors were sampled from a man aged 45 to 65 in good health and CMV-seronegative. CDR3s include the opening cysteine and the closing phenylalanine or tryptophan. D genes are given only for firm matches. The size entry is marked missing in some rows and otherwise reads once, few, many or a size class.

cdr3_aa cdr3_nt clone_size j_call d_call v_call
CSVATGGITEAFF TGCAGCGTTGCGACAGGGGGCATAACTGAAGCTTTCTTT - TRBJ1-1 TRBD1 TRBV29-1
CASSVADSKYEQYF TGTGCCAGCAGCGTAGCCGACAGTAAATACGAGCAGTACTTC - TRBJ2-7 - TRBV9
CASSLEGRGSYNSPLHF TGCGCCAGCAGCTTGGAAGGGAGGGGAAGCTATAATTCACCCCTCCACTTT - TRBJ1-6 - TRBV5-1
CASSLQGNQPQHF TGTGCCAGCAGTTTACAGGGAAATCAGCCCCAGCATTTT - TRBJ1-5 - TRBV5-6
CASGLAGGGETQYF TGCGCCAGCGGACTAGCGGGGGGCGGGGAGACCCAGTACTTC few TRBJ2-5 TRBD2 TRBV10-2
CASSPSTGGGEQYF TGTGCCAGCAGCCCCTCGACAGGTGGCGGCGAGCAGTACTTC - TRBJ2-7 - TRBV5-4
CASSLSRNTEAFF TGTGCCAGCAGCTTATCCAGAAACACTGAAGCTTTCTTT - TRBJ1-1 - TRBV7-2
CASSLEGSSYEQYF TGCGCCAGCAGCTTGGAAGGGAGCTCCTACGAGCAGTACTTC - TRBJ2-7 - TRBV5-1
CASNSFSGGGGNEQFF TGTGCCAGCAACTCATTTAGCGGGGGAGGAGGGAATGAGCAGTTCTTC few TRBJ2-1 TRBD2 TRBV11-2
CASRGGSYNSPLHF TGCGCCAGCAGGGGGGGTTCCTATAATTCACCCCTCCACTTT once TRBJ1-6 - TRBV23-1
CASSPGSGQPQHF TGCGCCAGCAGCCCGGGATCAGGCCAGCCCCAGCATTTT - TRBJ1-5 - TRBV5-1